This passage covers 30 T cell receptor beta chains from one sample sequenced in a study of CD8 T cells in ankylosing spondylitis (dated by TCRdb to the late 2010s). The library was built by means of 5' RACE. Sequencing relied on an Illumina HiSeq 2500. Through fastp at Q25 and MiXCR, TCRdb rebuilt clones from the public reads, retaining in-frame beta chains. Identical CDR3 protein sequences are pooled into one entry, listed with their most common genes and DNA. Across this sample there are hundreds of thousands of distinct CDR3 sequences, with 30% to 35% seen only once. Together, the top ten hold 3.5% to 4.5% of the sample. Sequenced material: blood, either unsorted or a sorted T cell fraction (not recorded which). These receptors were obtained from a male donor with ankylosing spondylitis or in good health (not recorded which).

This rearrangement joins TRBV12-3 or TRBV12-4 to TRBJ1-6, with 9 bases aligning to TRBD1. This CDR3 contains 12 residues. The V gene end was trimmed by 10 bases and the J gene end by 8 bases; junction bases not matched to a gene: 3. In nucleotides, the CDR3 is TGTGCCACTCGGACAGGGGATTCACCCCTCCACTTT. Translated: CATRTGDSPLHF.

There are a few counts of this clonotype. The chain combines TRBV29-1 with TRBJ2-3; 8 bases match TRBD2. The germline V gene has CDR1 SQVTM and CDR2 ANQGSEA. The CDR3 has 18 amino acids. J lost 6 bases, V lost 4 bases, and 21 bases had no gene match. As DNA, the CDR3 is TGCAGCGTTGTCGGCGGGGGGTCAGCCTGGCCCCGGGTGGATACGCAGTATTTT. As protein: CSVVGGGSAWPRVDTQYF.

This sequence joins TRBV5-4 and TRBJ2-3; no firm D call. Trimming pared 0 bases from V and 4 bases from J, leaving 3 bases between. CDR1 and CDR2 from the germline V gene are SGHNT and YYREEE (reference sequence). The CDR3 spans 12 residues. CDR3 bases: TGTGCCAGCAGCTTGGTCCCAGATACGCAGTATTTT. This encodes CASSLVPDTQYF.

The chain combines TRBV9 with TRBJ1-2, with D maybe TRBD1 (5 bases). Germline values: CDR1 SGDLS, CDR2 YYNGEE. This CDR3 region has 15 residues. The V gene lost 4 bases and the J gene lost 11 bases, with 24 bases spanning the gap. The CDR3 region has the DNA TGTGCCAGCAGCCCCCCCGGGGCCTCCAAGGAGGGTTACACCTTC. It yields the protein CASSPPGASKEGYTF.

This chain connects TRBV27 to TRBJ2-7; the D gene could be TRBD1 or TRBD2 (5 bases each). Germline CDR1 MNHEY, CDR2 SMNVEV (reference sequence). The CDR3 is 15 amino acids. The germline V and J ends were trimmed by 8 bases and 3 bases, with 20 bases remaining between them. CDR3 sequence: CASAPAGLGDYEQYF. DNA of the CDR3: TGTGCCAGCGCACCGGCAGGGCTGGGGGACTACGAGCAGTACTTC.

The table lists this clonotype with a few counts. The CDR3 loop is CASSQVRAPEQFF. For the CDR3, the DNA is TGTGCCAGCAGCCAGGTTCGAGCGCCTGAGCAGTTCTTC. This chain connects TRBV11-2 to TRBJ2-1; D not resolved. V was clipped by 5 bases and J by 9 bases, with 14 bases between them. CDR3 size: 13 residues. The germline CDR1 and CDR2 sequences are SGHAT and FQNNGV.

V and J are TRBV29-1 and TRBJ2-5; maybe TRBD2 (7 bases). The CDR3 covers 13 residues. V shed 3 bases and J shed 1 base, with 9 bases lying between them. Germline loops: CDR1 SQVTM, CDR2 ANQGSEA. As DNA, the CDR3 is TGCAGCGTTGACCGGGGGGCCCAAGAGACCCAGTACTTC. Translation: CSVDRGAQETQYF.

This chain joins TRBV11-3 and TRBJ2-2, with D possibly matching TRBD1 (5 bases). V lost 3 bases and J lost 4, with 12 bases in between. CDR3 size: 15 residues. Germline lookup yields CDR1 SGHNT and CDR2 YENEEA. DNA of the CDR3: TGTGCCAGCAGCTTTTCAGGGTTGGGCACCGGGGAGCTGTTTTTT. It yields the protein CASSFSGLGTGELFF.

The chain employs TRBV4-1 and TRBJ2-1; TRBD2 agrees at 10 bases. Germline CDR1 reads MGHRA; CDR2 reads YSYEKL. The ends lost 4 bases at V and 7 bases at J; junction bases unmatched: 7. The CDR3 loop spans 15 amino acids. In nucleotides, the CDR3 is TGCGCCAGCAGCCTACTAGCGGGGAAGAAGAATGAGCAGTTCTTC. This gives the protein CASSLLAGKKNEQFF.

The V call is TRBV5-6, the J call TRBJ2-3; 8 bases are a match to TRBD1. This CDR3 contains 14 residues. Losses at the gene ends were 5 bases for V and 6 bases for J; bases not matched to a gene: 8. Looked up from germline, CDR1 is SGHDT and CDR2 is YYEEEE. The CDR3 DNA reads TGTGCCAGCAGTTCGGACAGGGATTCGGATACGCAGTATTTT. It is translated as CASSSDRDSDTQYF.

This clonotype was counted only a few times. The J gene is TRBJ1-4, the V gene TRBV7-9; 7 bases match TRBD1. V lost 5 bases and J lost 6; bases outside the gene matches: 9. This CDR3 contains 15 residues. Germline values: CDR1 SEHNR, CDR2 FQNEAQ (reference sequence). CDR3 nucleotides: TGTGCCAGCAGCCGCGGGACAGCTCAAGATGAAAAACTGTTTTTT. This sequence encodes CASSRGTAQDEKLFF.

This chain links TRBV2 with TRBJ2-2; D is uncertain. Trimming cost V 3 bases and J 0 bases, with 8 bases left between them. The CDR3 consists of 15 residues. The germline V gene has CDR1 SNHLY and CDR2 FYNNEI. This chain's CDR3 is CASSEDRANTGELFF. The CDR3 DNA sequence: TGTGCCAGCAGTGAGGATAGGGCGAACACCGGGGAGCTGTTTTTT. The entire variable domain, with the rest obtained from reference TRBV2 and TRBJ2-2, is as follows: EPEVTQTPSHQVTQMGQEVILRCVPISNHLYFYWYRQILGQKVEFLVSFYNNEISEKSEIFDDQFSVERPDGSNFTLKIRSTKLEDSAMYFCASSEDRANTGELFFGEGSRLTVL.

This clonotype was picked up a small number of times. This sequence joins TRBV13 and TRBJ2-7; TRBD2 agrees at 12 bases. The J segment lost 2 bases and the V segment lost 4 bases, leaving 0 bases of the junction unmatched. The CDR3 runs to 14 residues. CDR1 PRHDT and CDR2 FYEKMQ come from the germline V gene (reference sequence). The CDR3 DNA reads as TGTGCCAGCAGCTCTAGCGGGGGGGCCTACGAGCAGTACTTC. The encoded protein is CASSSSGGAYEQYF.

This clonotype was detected a few times. The chain has TRBV5-4 and TRBJ2-3; D not resolved. The CDR3 consists of 15 residues. V was pared by 0 bases and J by 0 bases, with 8 bases between. Germline V gene sequence: CDR1 SGHNT, CDR2 YYREEE (reference sequence). DNA of the CDR3: TGTGCCAGCAGCTTGGGACCGCTTAGCACAGATACGCAGTATTTT. This sequence encodes CASSLGPLSTDTQYF.

The CDR3: CASSVVRGEQFF. CDR3 nucleotides: TGTGCCAGCAGCGTAGTCAGGGGTGAGCAGTTCTTC. This chain connects TRBV9 to TRBJ2-1; D may be TRBD1 (6 bases). The V gene lost 0 bases and the J gene lost 9 bases, with 7 bases spanning the gap. Germline V gene lookup returns CDR1 SGDLS and CDR2 YYNGEE. This CDR3 region has 12 residues.

In the case of this clonotype: In this CDR3 the conserved last residue, phenylalanine or tryptophan, is missing, so a read error is likely. The rearrangement joins TRBV3-1 to TRBJ1-6, with a tentative D call TRBD1 (5 bases). V lost 10 bases and J 4 bases, leaving 17 bases between the germline ends. The CDR3 has 15 residues. Germline CDR1 is LGHDT and CDR2 is YNNKEL (reference sequence). The CDR3 loop reads CATGAGRTYNSPLHL. As DNA, the CDR3 is TGTGCCACCGGGGCAGGGCGAACGTATAATTCACCCCTCCACCTT.

The chain links TRBV29-1 to TRBJ2-5; maybe TRBD2 (7 bases). V gave up 3 bases and J gave up 4 bases, with 15 bases separating them. The CDR3 length is 14 residues. Germline lookup yields CDR1 SQVTM and CDR2 ANQGSEA. The CDR3 coding sequence is TGCAGCGTTGATTCGCAGGGAGGGGGAGAGACCCAGTACTTC. This gives the protein CSVDSQGGGETQYF.

This clonotype was seen a handful of times. The rearrangement joins TRBV20-1 to TRBJ2-1; no definite D call. The CDR3 is made up of 10 amino acids. With 1 base removed from V and 8 bases from J, the gap between germline ends came to 3 bases. Germline V CDR1 and CDR2: DFQATT, SNEGSKA (reference sequence). CDR3 coding DNA: TGCAGTGCTAGAGGGTATGAGCAGTTCTTC. The encoded protein is CSARGYEQFF.

The V gene is TRBV7-6, the J gene TRBJ1-1; D is undetermined. Trimming shortened V by 7 bases and J by 6 bases, and 12 bases separated the two germline ends. The CDR3 runs to 12 residues. Germline-derived CDR1 and CDR2 are SGHVS and FNYEAQ. CDR3 in amino acids: CASIGVGAEAFF. CDR3 nucleotide sequence: TGTGCCAGCATCGGGGTCGGCGCTGAAGCTTTCTTT.

This clonotype was picked up a small number of times. This chain uses TRBV29-1 with TRBJ2-3; tentative D call: TRBD1 (6 bases). The V gene lost 4 bases and the J gene lost 3 bases, with 23 bases spanning the gap. This CDR3 is 17 amino acids long. Germline V gene sequence: CDR1 SQVTM, CDR2 ANQGSEA. The CDR3, as DNA: TGCAGCGTTGGGGGGCTGGTGGGCCTGGGTGGAACAGATACGCAGTATTTT. It is translated as CSVGGLVGLGGTDTQYF.

The J gene is TRBJ2-5, the V gene TRBV6-5; TRBD1 matches at 9 bases. This CDR3 has 15 amino acids. Trimming cost V 2 bases and J 4 bases; bases outside gene matches: 5. CDR1 and CDR2 (germline): MNHEY, SVGAGI. In DNA, the CDR3 is TGTGCCAGCAGTTACGTCGGACAGGGGACAGAGACCCAGTACTTC. Translating it yields CASSYVGQGTETQYF.

V usage is TRBV20-1 and J usage is TRBJ2-1, with D unresolved. The V gene lost 2 bases and the J gene lost 8 bases, with 19 bases spanning the gap. This CDR3 is built from 15 residues. Germline values: CDR1 DFQATT, CDR2 SNEGSKA (reference sequence). CDR3: CSARLSSPRGYEQFF. Written as DNA, the CDR3 is TGCAGTGCTAGACTCTCCAGCCCTAGAGGCTATGAGCAGTTCTTC.

The V gene is TRBV29-1, the J gene TRBJ2-1; 9 positions match TRBD2. Unmatched junction bases numbered 12, after V lost 3 bases and J lost 9 bases. CDR1 is SQVTM, CDR2 ANQGSEA, per germline. The CDR3 totals 15 residues. For the CDR3, the DNA is TGCAGCGTTGATGTTTCCCTCGGGACTAGCTTTGAGCAGTTCTTC. Protein sequence: CSVDVSLGTSFEQFF.

CDR3 sequence reads: CASSFDRESNTGELFF. For the CDR3, the DNA is TGTGCCAGCAGCTTTGACAGGGAGTCGAACACCGGGGAGCTGTTTTTT. This chain connects TRBV7-6 to TRBJ2-2; TRBD1 aligns across 7 bases. CDR1 and CDR2 (germline): SGHVS, FNYEAQ. The V segment lost 3 bases and the J segment 0 bases; nucleotides outside the gene matches: 4. The CDR3 is 16 amino acids.

The rearrangement uses TRBV27 and TRBJ1-1, with D hard to call. Trimming removed 4 bases at V and 6 bases at J, with 12 bases between. Germline CDR1 MNHEY, CDR2 SMNVEV (reference sequence). CDR3 length: 13 amino acids. DNA for the CDR3: TGTGCCAGCAGTTCCCTAGATGCACCTGAAGCTTTCTTT. The encoded protein is CASSSLDAPEAFF.

Ten or more counts support this clonotype. The CDR3 nucleotides read TGCGCCAGCAGCCCCCCCGGTTACAGAATGGATACGCAGTATTTT. Its protein is CASSPPGYRMDTQYF. V gene TRBV5-1 combines with J gene TRBJ2-3; unclear D gene. This CDR3 spans 15 amino acids. Germline V lookup: CDR1 SGHRS, CDR2 YFSETQ. V was shortened by 4 bases and J by 6 bases, with 18 bases between the two germline ends.

This clonotype has just a few counts. V gene TRBV29-1 combines with J gene TRBJ1-2; tentative D call: TRBD1 (5 bases). The CDR3 sequence is 12 residues long. CDR1 and CDR2 (germline): SQVTM, ANQGSEA. With 7 bases removed from V and 4 bases from J, the gap between germline ends came to 13 bases. The CDR3 DNA reads TGCAGCGACCTGACAGCGGGCTATGGCTACACCTTC. Amino acids: CSDLTAGYGYTF.

The chain has TRBV20-1 and TRBJ1-1; 7 positions agree with TRBD1. V lost 6 bases and J lost 11; bases outside the gene matches: 6. The CDR3 runs to 10 residues. Germline V CDR1 and CDR2: DFQATT, SNEGSKA (reference sequence). The DNA of the CDR3 is TGCAGTGCCCTCAGGGGGGCCGCTTTCTTT. It encodes CSALRGAAFF.

The chain has TRBV5-6 and TRBJ2-1; D remains unclear. Trimming took off 4 bases at V and 1 base at J, with 12 bases between the two ends. CDR3 size: 15 residues. Looked up from germline, CDR1 is SGHDT and CDR2 is YYEEEE. The CDR3 loop reads CASSQVGISYNEQFF. In nucleotides, the CDR3 is TGTGCCAGCAGCCAGGTGGGGATATCCTACAATGAGCAGTTCTTC.

The sample holds a few counts of this clonotype. This chain links TRBV4-1 with TRBJ2-4, with TRBD1 matching 8 bases. CDR1 MGHRA and CDR2 YSYEKL come from the germline V gene. This CDR3 has 16 residues. Trimming took 3 bases from V and 3 from J; bases not matched to a gene: 7. In nucleotides, the CDR3 is TGCGCCAGCAGCCAGGCGAGGGGACAGGTCAAAAACATTCAGTACTTC. Protein sequence: CASSQARGQVKNIQYF.